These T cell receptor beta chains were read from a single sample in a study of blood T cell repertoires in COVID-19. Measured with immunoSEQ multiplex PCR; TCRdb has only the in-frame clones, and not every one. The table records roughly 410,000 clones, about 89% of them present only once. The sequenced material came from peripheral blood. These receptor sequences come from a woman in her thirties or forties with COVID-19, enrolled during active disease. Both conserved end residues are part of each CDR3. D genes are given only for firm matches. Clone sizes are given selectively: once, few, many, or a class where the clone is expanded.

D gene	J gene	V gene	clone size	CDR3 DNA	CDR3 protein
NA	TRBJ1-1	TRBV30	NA	TGTGCCTGGAGTGTCCGCCCCCAGCGGGACACTGAAGCTTTCTTT	CAWSVRPQRDTEAFF
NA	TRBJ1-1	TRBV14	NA	TGTGCCAGCAGCCAAGTTCACAGGGCCCCGGGCACTGAAGCTTTCTTT	CASSQVHRAPGTEAFF
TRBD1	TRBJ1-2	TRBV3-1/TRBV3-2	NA	TGTGCCAGCATGCAGGGACGGGGGACAGGGGACGGCTATGGCTACACCTTC	CASMQGRGTGDGYGYTF
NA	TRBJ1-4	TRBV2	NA	TGTGCCAGCAGGGGGGCCCCGGCTAATGAAAAACTGTTTTTT	CASRGAPANEKLFF
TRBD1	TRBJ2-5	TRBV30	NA	TGTGCCTGGAGTGCGTCAGGGGGCGGGGAGACCCAGTACTTC	CAWSASGGGETQYF
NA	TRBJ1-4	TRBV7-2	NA	TGTGCCAGCAGCTTAGTGCCAGGGTCAACTAATGAAAAACTGTTTTTT	CASSLVPGSTNEKLFF
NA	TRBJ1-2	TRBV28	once	TGTGCCAGCACGGGCAGGGATGGCTACACCTTC	CASTGRDGYTF
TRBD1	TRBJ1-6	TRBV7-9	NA	TGTGCCAGCAGCTCGCGGACAGGGAGCTCCTATAATTCACCCCTCCACTTT	CASSSRTGSSYNSPLHF
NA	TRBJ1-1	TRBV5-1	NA	TGCGCCAGCAGCTTGGAGGGGTCCAGACGGAACACTGAAGCTTTCTTT	CASSLEGSRRNTEAFF
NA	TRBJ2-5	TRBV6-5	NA	TGTGCCAGCAGCCTGGAGGGTAGGGGCCAAGAGACCCAGTACTTC	CASSLEGRGQETQYF
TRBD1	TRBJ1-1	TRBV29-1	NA	TGCAGCGTTGGGGGGACAGGGGCGGACACTGAAGCTTTCTTT	CSVGGTGADTEAFF
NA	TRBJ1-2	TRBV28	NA	TGTGCCAGCAGTTTGTCAGGAACCTATGGCTACACCTTC	CASSLSGTYGYTF
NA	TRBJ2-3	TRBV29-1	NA	TGCAGCGTTGAGTCTCTCCGGACAACTAGCACAGATACGCAGTATTTT	CSVESLRTTSTDTQYF
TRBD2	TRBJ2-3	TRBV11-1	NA	TGTGCCAGCAGCTCCCAGCGGGAGCGGGTAGATACGCAGTATTTT	CASSSQRERVDTQYF
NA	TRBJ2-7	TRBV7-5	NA	TGTGCCAGAAGCTTAGGGGGCGACATCTCCTACGAGCAGTACTTC	CARSLGGDISYEQYF
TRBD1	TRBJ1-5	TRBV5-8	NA	TGTGCCAGCAGCTTGCGGACAGGGGTGAATCAGCCCCAGCATTTT	CASSLRTGVNQPQHF
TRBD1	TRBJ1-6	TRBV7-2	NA	TGTGCCAGCAGCTTAGTCTCGGGACAGGGTAATTCACCCCTCCACTTT	CASSLVSGQGNSPLHF
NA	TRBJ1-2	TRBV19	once	TGTGCCAGTGCGCAACAGGGCCCTTGGGCTGGCTACACCTTC	CASAQQGPWAGYTF
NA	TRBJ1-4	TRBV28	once	TGTGCCAGCACCGAGGGGGCAACTAATGAAAAACTGTTTTTT	CASTEGATNEKLFF
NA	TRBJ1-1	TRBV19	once	TGTGCCAGTAGTATGACTCAGGAAGCTTTCTTT	CASSMTQEAFF
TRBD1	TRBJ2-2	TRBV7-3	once	TGTGCCAGCAGCCGACAGGGGGCGGCCGGGGAGCTGTTTTTT	CASSRQGAAGELFF
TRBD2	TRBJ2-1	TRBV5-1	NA	TGCGCCAGCAGCTTGGGGCTAGCGGGAGTGGATGAGCAGTTCTTC	CASSLGLAGVDEQFF
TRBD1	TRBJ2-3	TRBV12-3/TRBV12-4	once	TGTGCCAGCAGTTCCGAACAGGGGAATACGCAGTATTTT	CASSSEQGNTQYF
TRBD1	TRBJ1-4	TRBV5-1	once	TGCGCCAGCAGCTTGGGCCCCGTCGGACAGGGGTATAATGAAAAACTGTTTTTT	CASSLGPVGQGYNEKLFF
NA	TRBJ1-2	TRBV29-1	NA	TGCAGCGTGGGGGTAAGGGATGCGGGAGGCTACACCTTC	CSVGVRDAGGYTF
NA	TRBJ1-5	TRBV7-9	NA	TGTGCCAGCAGCAAGAGGGGGGGAACATCTTATAGCAATCAGCCCCAGCATTTT	CASSKRGGTSYSNQPQHF
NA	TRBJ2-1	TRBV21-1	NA	TGTGCCAGCAGCAAAATGACTAGCGGGAGCAATGAGCAGTTCTTC	CASSKMTSGSNEQFF
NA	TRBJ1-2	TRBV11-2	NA	TGTGCCAGCAGCTTAGGCAGCTATGGCTACACCTTC	CASSLGSYGYTF
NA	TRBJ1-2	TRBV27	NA	TGTGCCAGCAGTTCCACTTTTCGGACGGGGATCAGCTACACCTTC	CASSSTFRTGISYTF
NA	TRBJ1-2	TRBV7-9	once	TGTGCCAGCAGCTTAGTAGGCGGTTCCTATGGCTACACCTTC	CASSLVGGSYGYTF
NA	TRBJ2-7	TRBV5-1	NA	TGCGCCAGCAGCCTACCCGGGACAGCGGGCCCCAACGAGCAGTACTTC	CASSLPGTAGPNEQYF
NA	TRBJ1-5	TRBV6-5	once	TGTGCCAGCAGTCCTACAGGGCGAAATCAGCCCCAGCATTTT	CASSPTGRNQPQHF
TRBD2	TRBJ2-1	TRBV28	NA	TGTGCCAGCAGTCCCTTAGCGGGAGTAGATAATGAGCAGTTCTTC	CASSPLAGVDNEQFF
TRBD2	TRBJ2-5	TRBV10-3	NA	TGTGCCATCAGCTTGGGACTAGCTCAAGAGACCCAGTACTTC	CAISLGLAQETQYF
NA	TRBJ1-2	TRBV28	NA	TGTGCCAGCAGTTGGACATCCTATGGCTACACCTTC	CASSWTSYGYTF
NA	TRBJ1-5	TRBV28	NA	TGTGCCAGCAGTTCGGCAGTTCGAGGGCCCCAGCATTTT	CASSSAVRGPQHF
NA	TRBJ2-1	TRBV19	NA	TGTGCCAGTAGCCCCCCTGGGCCATACGATGAGCAGTTCTTC	CASSPPGPYDEQFF
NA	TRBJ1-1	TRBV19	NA	TGTGCCAGTAGTAGAAGGGGCCTGGAAGCTTTCTTT	CASSRRGLEAFF
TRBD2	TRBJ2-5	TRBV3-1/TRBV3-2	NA	TGTGCCAGCAGCCTAGCGGGGATTCAAGAGACCCAGTACTTC	CASSLAGIQETQYF
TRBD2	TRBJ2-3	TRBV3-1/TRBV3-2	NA	TGTGCCAGCAGCCAATCCGGAGGACTAGCGGGGCGAAGCACAGATACGCAGTATTTT	CASSQSGGLAGRSTDTQYF
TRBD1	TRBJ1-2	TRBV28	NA	TGTGCCAGCAGCCCGAGCCTTGGCAGGGGGTACGGCTACACCTTC	CASSPSLGRGYGYTF
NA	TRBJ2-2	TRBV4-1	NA	TGCGCCAGCAGCTTGCGGAGGGGAAACACCGGGGAGCTGTTTTTT	CASSLRRGNTGELFF
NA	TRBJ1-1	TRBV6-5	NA	TGTGCCAGCGGGTCACTAACGGTGAACACTGAAGCTTTCTTT	CASGSLTVNTEAFF
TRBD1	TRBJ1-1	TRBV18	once	TGTGCCAGCTCAGTAAGGACAGGTTCGATCGCTGAAGCTTTCTTT	CASSVRTGSIAEAFF
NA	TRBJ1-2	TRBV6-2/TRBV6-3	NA	TGTGCCAGCAGTTACTCGACGGGGAGAAACTATGGCTACACCTTC	CASSYSTGRNYGYTF